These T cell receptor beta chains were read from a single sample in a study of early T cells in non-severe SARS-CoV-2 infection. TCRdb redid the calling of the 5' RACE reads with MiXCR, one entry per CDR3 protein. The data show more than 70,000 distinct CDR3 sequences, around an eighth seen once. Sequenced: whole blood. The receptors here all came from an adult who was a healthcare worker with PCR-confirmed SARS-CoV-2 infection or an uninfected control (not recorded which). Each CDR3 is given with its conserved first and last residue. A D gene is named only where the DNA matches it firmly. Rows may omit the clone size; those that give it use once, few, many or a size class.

TGTGCCAGCAGCCTTGACAGGGCCAATCAGCCCCAGCATTTT	CASSLDRANQPQHF	many	TRBD1	TRBJ1-5	TRBV7-9
TGTGCCAGCAGCGCAGGGGGCTCTCGGGCTTTCTTT	CASSAGGSRAFF	-	TRBD1	TRBJ1-1	TRBV9
TGTGCCAGCAGCTATGGTAGCGGGAGGTCCACAGATACGCAGTATTTT	CASSYGSGRSTDTQYF	-	TRBD2	TRBJ2-3	TRBV5-4
TGCAGTGCTGGGACAGGCGTCTATGGCTACACCTTC	CSAGTGVYGYTF	few	TRBD1	TRBJ1-2	TRBV20-1
TGCAGTGCTAGTGAGACAACGGGCGGGGAGGAGCAGTACTTC	CSASETTGGEEQYF	-	-	TRBJ2-7	TRBV20-1
TGTGCCAGCAGTTTAGGGGATAGCAATCAGCCCCAGCATTTT	CASSLGDSNQPQHF	few	-	TRBJ1-5	TRBV12-3/TRBV12-4
TGCAGTGCGCCCGAACCCTGGGGGAGTAGCGGGAAGTACAATGAGCAGTTCTTC	CSAPEPWGSSGKYNEQFF	-	TRBD2	TRBJ2-1	TRBV20-1
TGTGCCAGCAGTTACGGACAAGTAAATTCACCCCTCCACTTT	CASSYGQVNSPLHF	-	-	TRBJ1-6	TRBV6-5
TGTGCCAGCTCACCGCGCGGTCGAAACTCTCAGAGGTCCGGGGAGCTGTTTTTT	CASSPRGRNSQRSGELFF	-	-	TRBJ2-2	TRBV18
TGTGCCAGCTCACACGCGGACAGGCTCCAGACAGATACGCAGTATTTT	CASSHADRLQTDTQYF	-	TRBD1	TRBJ2-3	TRBV18
TGCGCCAGCAGCTTGGACGGTTGGAGGAGCGGGATAAACATTCAGTACTTC	CASSLDGWRSGINIQYF	few	TRBD2	TRBJ2-4	TRBV5-1
TGTGCCAGCAGCTTTCGAGGACGGACAGGGAACACCGGGGAGCTGTTTTTT	CASSFRGRTGNTGELFF	few	TRBD1	TRBJ2-2	TRBV7-9
TGCAGCGCACTGAGGGGCTACACCTTC	CSALRGYTF	-	-	TRBJ1-2	TRBV29-1
TGTGCCGTTCAGGGGGCCCTGAACACTGAAGCTTTCTTT	CAVQGALNTEAFF	many	TRBD1	TRBJ1-1	TRBV10-3
TGCGCCAGCAGCCAAGTGGTTTCGGCGTCGACTTGGGACTTCAACAATGAGCAGTTCTTC	CASSQVVSASTWDFNNEQFF	few	-	TRBJ2-1	TRBV4-3
TGTGCCAGCAGCACACGGGCGGACGCCCGGGTCGAGCAGTACTTC	CASSTRADARVEQYF	few	-	TRBJ2-7	TRBV5-4
TGTGCCAGCAGCCAGGGCGCAGGGGGCGACTATGGCTACACCTTC	CASSQGAGGDYGYTF	-	TRBD1	TRBJ1-2	TRBV14
TGTGCCAGCAGCTATTTCGACAGTCCCTACGAGCAGTACTTC	CASSYFDSPYEQYF	-	-	TRBJ2-7	TRBV13
TGTGCCTGGAGTCCAGGGATTCAGCCCCAGCATTTT	CAWSPGIQPQHF	-	-	TRBJ1-5	TRBV30
TGTGCCAGCAGGGACATAAGCTCCTACAATGAGCAGTTCTTC	CASRDISSYNEQFF	many	-	TRBJ2-1	TRBV12-3/TRBV12-4
TGCAGTGCTAGACATGGACAGGGTGGCAATCAGCCCCAGCATTTT	CSARHGQGGNQPQHF	many	TRBD1	TRBJ1-5	TRBV20-1
TGTGCCAGCAGCTACGACCGGGTCACCGAGCAGTACTTC	CASSYDRVTEQYF	-	-	TRBJ2-7	TRBV11-1
TGTGCCAGCAGCTCCTGGGGGGGCCGCACAGATACGCAGTATTTT	CASSSWGGRTDTQYF	many	-	TRBJ2-3	TRBV7-3
TGTGCCAGCAACCCCGGACAGGAATTGAACACTGAAGCTTTCTTT	CASNPGQELNTEAFF	many	TRBD1	TRBJ1-1	TRBV27
TGCAGTGCTAGCGACAGGGGAAGCGAGCAGTACTTC	CSASDRGSEQYF	few	TRBD1	TRBJ2-7	TRBV20-1
TGTGCCAGCAGTGACGCTAGCGGGAGGGCGAACACCGGGGAGCTGTTTTTT	CASSDASGRANTGELFF	many	TRBD2	TRBJ2-2	TRBV2
TGTGCCAGCAGCTTTCGGACACCCTTCTCTGGAAACACCATATATTTT	CASSFRTPFSGNTIYF	many	-	TRBJ1-3	TRBV28
TGTGCCAGCAGCCAAACGGTGGGAGCCCCAGGGGATACGCAGTATTTT	CASSQTVGAPGDTQYF	-	-	TRBJ2-3	TRBV4-2
TGTGCCAGCAGCTTGAACCCGTATGGCTACACCTTC	CASSLNPYGYTF	-	-	TRBJ1-2	TRBV5-8
TGCGCCAGCAGCCTTCCAACAAGGGACACAGATACGCAGTATTTT	CASSLPTRDTDTQYF	medium-sized	-	TRBJ2-3	TRBV4-1
TGCAGTGCTAGAGATCTAGACAGGGGGTTGGACAATGAGCAGTTCTTC	CSARDLDRGLDNEQFF	many	TRBD1	TRBJ2-1	TRBV20-1
TGTGCCAGCAGCGTAGACCCCGCAGGGAGGCTGTTTTTT	CASSVDPAGRLFF	few	-	TRBJ2-2	TRBV9
TGTGCCAGCAGTTTCTATTCCGGGACAGGGTTCTCTGGGGCCAACGTCCTGACTTTC	CASSFYSGTGFSGANVLTF	once	TRBD1	TRBJ2-6	TRBV12-3/TRBV12-4
TGTGCCATCAGTGAGGCTCTCGGGACTACGTACAATGAGCAGTTCTTC	CAISEALGTTYNEQFF	-	TRBD2	TRBJ2-1	TRBV10-3
TGTGCCAGCAGCTTAGGACAGGCTATGAACACTGAAGCTTTCTTT	CASSLGQAMNTEAFF	many	-	TRBJ1-1	TRBV7-6
TGTGCCAGCAGTTACTCGGGGCTAGCCGGTGCCCACAATGAGCAGTTCTTC	CASSYSGLAGAHNEQFF	-	-	TRBJ2-1	TRBV6-5
TGCAGTGCTGTTGGGACTAGCTCGGGAGTCCTGACTTTC	CSAVGTSSGVLTF	many	TRBD2	TRBJ2-6	TRBV20-1
TGTGCCAGCGGGGGGGGCCGGGACAACTCCTACGAGCAGTACTTC	CASGGGRDNSYEQYF	-	-	TRBJ2-7	TRBV2
TGTGCCAGCAGCTCACAGGGGTTCGACGGGGAGCTGTTTTTT	CASSSQGFDGELFF	once	TRBD1	TRBJ2-2	TRBV12-3/TRBV12-4
TGTGCCAGCAGCGCCTCGGACAGGGACCACTACGAGCAGTACTTC	CASSASDRDHYEQYF	few	TRBD1	TRBJ2-7	TRBV11-2
TGCAGCGTTGGGGGACAGAACTATGGCTACACCTTC	CSVGGQNYGYTF	-	TRBD1	TRBJ1-2	TRBV29-1
TGTGCCAGCAGAGCAGGGGGAAAAGCTTTCTTT	CASRAGGKAFF	few	TRBD1	TRBJ1-1	TRBV6-2/TRBV6-3
TGTGCCAGTAAAGGACAGGGGGATCATCAGCCCCAGCATTTT	CASKGQGDHQPQHF	few	TRBD1	TRBJ1-5	TRBV19
TGTGCCAGCAGCTCCACCAGGCTAGGACAGGGGTCATCGGGGGAGCTGTTTTTT	CASSSTRLGQGSSGELFF	-	TRBD1	TRBJ2-2	TRBV7-9
TGTGCTAGTGGTTTGACACAGGGGGTCCCTACGGAGCAGTACTTC	CASGLTQGVPTEQYF	few	TRBD1	TRBJ2-7	TRBV12-5
TGTGCCAGCAGTTACGGGGGTGCCGAGCAGTACTTC	CASSYGGAEQYF	-	-	TRBJ2-7	TRBV2
TGCGCCAGCAGCTCAGGAGGGACATGGGACACTGAAGCTTTCTTT	CASSSGGTWDTEAFF	many	-	TRBJ1-1	TRBV5-1
TGCGCCAGCAGCACCTGGACAGGGACCGAGACCCAGTACTTC	CASSTWTGTETQYF	medium-sized	TRBD1	TRBJ2-5	TRBV5-1
TGTGCCAGCAGCGATACAGGGGGCGTAAATCAGCCCCAGCATTTT	CASSDTGGVNQPQHF	many	TRBD1	TRBJ1-5	TRBV6-2/TRBV6-3
TGTGCCAGCAGCTTGGCGACTAGCGGCTACGAGCAGTACTTC	CASSLATSGYEQYF	-	TRBD2	TRBJ2-7	TRBV5-4